Sequencing of this TCR beta chain was carried out in a study of cytomegalovirus exposure and HLA in healthy donors (TCRdb year 2017). Regarding the research as a whole: An earlier analysis of roughly 500 of the donors reported 250 to 300 Gb of sequence data and around 110 million unique TCR beta sequences from 150 million to 200 million T cells. An early release covering about 600 HLA-typed donors comprised approximately 300 gigabases of sequencing data and tens of millions of unique TCR sequences. Of the roughly 400 genotyped donors, 75% to 85% were placed in the genetic ancestry cluster associated with self-reported Caucasian donors. The aim of the study was to test whether cataloging public T cell receptors could identify signatures of past pathogen exposure. The study profiled the T cell repertoires of about 640 subjects by immunosequencing and related them to cytomegalovirus serostatus. Along with the roughly 710-subject first cohort, a separate validation cohort of over 90 different subjects was used. High-throughput TCR immunosequencing, statistical association of individual TCRs with disease status, and machine learning were combined to predict cytomegalovirus infection status. A later analysis re-examined previously published TCR beta repertoires from about 700 donors and added high-resolution HLA genotyping to investigate patterns of TCR occurrence. Rather than drawing on any new phenotypic data, the later analysis identified candidate immune exposures from TCR beta sequences and the way those sequences occurred across donors. To decide whether each TCR beta V gene segment behaved as functional or pseudogenic, an earlier analysis of approximately 620 of the donors relied on high-throughput TCR beta sequencing. Donor age, sex, ethnicity and CMV serostatus were compiled alongside the repertoire data. Genome-wide SNP genotypes for about 60% of the roughly 700 donors were used in a later genetic analysis, which treated that subset as a discovery cohort. All discovery cohort repertoires had been generated using a single sequencing platform. Both class I and class II loci were covered by HLA typing, at four-digit resolution. Typing coverage differed by locus: A, B, C, DRB1 and DQB1 were typed in about 620-630 donors, DQA1 in about 510, DPA1 in around 580, and DPB1 in around 440. Because of strong linkage in the cohort, four or five DR-DQ haplotypes were treated as single units for association and clustering. Among over 350 genotyped donors of the cohort, an average of 235,054 unique TCR beta nucleotide sequences were sequenced per donor, roughly a sixth of them non-productive.

Libraries were constructed by the immunoSEQ multiplex PCR assay. The multiplex PCR relied on a mix of 60 forward primers for TCR Vbeta segments and 13 reverse primers for TCR Jbeta segments. A multiplex PCR assay on genomic DNA amplified the CDR3 region of rearranged TCR beta genes. The Illumina HiSeq System was used to sequence the amplified TCR beta libraries as 87-base-pair reads. As for the original processing: A later analysis counted some 80 million unique TCR beta chains across the 650 to 700 repertoires, and around 9.9 million of these chains were shared by at least two donors. A nearest-neighbor algorithm error-corrected the raw reads and collapsed the reads into unique sequences, merging closely related sequences to remove PCR and sequencing errors. Alignment of CDR3 sequences to IMGT reference sequences was used to assign V, D and J gene segments. For a sequence to be retained, a match of at least six nucleotides was required to both a V gene segment and a J gene segment. A rearrangement counted as productive if the CDR3 had no stop codons and remained in frame with V and J, and every other rearrangement counted as non-productive. Following IMGT convention, CDR3 was defined as the stretch from the second conserved V-encoded cysteine up to the conserved J-encoded phenylalanine. Sequences without an unambiguous match to a single V gene segment were excluded from the earlier analysis of 500 to 700 of the donors. In an earlier analysis of some 590 of the donors, a V segment was called functional when productive rearrangements were above 56.7%, and segregating when the standard deviation between donors exceeded 5%. To diagnose cytomegalovirus status from the catalog of TCR beta chain sequences, a statistical classification framework was built. V and J gene assignment, in a later analysis, came from comparing TCR nucleotide sequences with IMGT/GENE-DB human TR gene sequences. In a later analysis, CDR3 sequences and most-parsimonious VDJ recombination scenarios were assigned using the TCRdist pipeline. In a later analysis, each TCR beta chain was defined by its CDR3 amino acid sequence together with its V-gene family, and reads lacking a unique V-gene family were excluded. As a way to deal with suspected cross-contamination and a sequencing artifact, a later analysis dropped hundreds of nucleotide sequences that were highly shared and had low generation probability. In a later analysis, a clonal expansion index was calculated for each public chain from normalized within-repertoire ranks of inferred template counts. A later analysis computed generation probabilities with a VDJ recombination model fitted to out-of-frame rearrangements, and checked the results against IGoR. In a later analysis, TCR-TCR, TCR-HLA and TCR-CMV co-occurrence was scored with hypergeometric tests, and a repertoire-size bias correction was applied to TCR pairs. A later analysis estimated false discovery rates by permuting HLA or CMV assignments 20 times. In a later analysis, co-occurring TCRs were grouped with DBSCAN, and TCRdist sequence similarity was added when clustering was performed within HLA-allele-positive subsets. For co-occurrence clustering, repertoires with fewer than 30,000 or more than 120,000 public chains were excluded, along with roughly 5 repertoires with anomalous nucleotide sharing. The table comes from immuneACCESS by way of TCRdb, which keeps in-frame sequences with V and J called. Part of the clones is missing from these tables; in studies checked, under half for an unresolved V gene and the rest for unknown reasons. V, J and clone size are taken as reported in that table, and D and trimming were inferred from the DNA itself. Present in this sample are around 150,000 clones, 75% to 80% of which were seen just once. Roughly 13% of the sample comes from the top ten.

Taken from the germline V gene (reference sequence), the CDR1 and CDR2 loops are LNHNV and YYDKDF. The CDR3 runs 17 amino acids, cysteine and phenylalanine included. Of the read, only the CDR3 DNA is kept; its 51 bases are in frame from base 1. V and J are truncated by 0 bases and 2 bases respectively, leaving an intervening sequence of 14 bases. What the research found in general, with its limitations: A later genetic analysis reported fewer N-insertions in productive TCRs among donors in an Asian-associated ancestry cluster than the roughly 700-donor mean. Assigning TCR associations to individual alleles was difficult when HLA alleles, especially DR and DQ, strongly co-occurred. According to a later analysis, TCR association rates differed among HLA loci, with DRB1 alleles showing the most associated TCRs and HLA-C alleles showing the fewest. In a later analysis, most CMV-associated TCR beta chains were found to appear HLA-restricted, with HLA associations seemingly driven largely by CMV exposure. Linkage disequilibrium might explain the correlated functional status among segregating V segments, but an unknown experimental factor could not be ruled out. In an earlier analysis of approximately 590 of the donors, most TCR beta V segments were observed in productive rearrangements about 87% or about 30% of the time, broadly matching IMGT annotations. A later analysis associated 16,951 TCR beta sequences with specific HLA alleles at a false discovery rate of 0.05. A total of fewer than 200 TCR beta chains were listed by the study as associated with cytomegalovirus. Some IMGT-functional V segments, including TRBV6-2 and TRBV6-3, could not be distinguished by the 87-base-pair reads and were therefore excluded. The cohort was sequenced for TCR beta chains only, and without alpha or paired-chain data the features that could be detected were limited. Across donors, most TCR sequences were observed very rarely, whereas some public TCRs were present in many individuals. V-gene and J-gene trimming of TCR beta chains was associated with a missense DCLRE1C variant in a later genetic analysis, and the association was replicated in an independent cohort. Compared with equally common non-associated chains, HLA-associated TCR beta chains in a later analysis were more clonally expanded and had lower generation probabilities. The authors suggested that the approach could potentially be extended to other disease states and immunological phenotypes. In a later analysis, several top co-occurrence clusters were reported to appear linked to parvovirus B19, influenza, CMV and Epstein-Barr virus. In vitro tests confirmed that a few of the cytomegalovirus-associated TCR beta chains recognize cytomegalovirus antigens. A cluster of highly shared sequence variants was judged likely to be a technical artifact of the sequencing pipeline. The earlier analysis of fewer than 750 of the donors excluded approximately 15 rarely observed V segments, including chromosome 9 orphons, because counts were too low. The classifier was reported to diagnose cytomegalovirus status with high specificity and sensitivity in both the original and validation cohorts. The presence/absence analyses assumed that sequencing depth was roughly uniform across donors, and that assumption may not be true. A further reported finding was that TCR beta sequences accurately predicted the HLA-A and HLA-B alleles for most subjects in the first cohort. Because some donors lacked HLA typing at each locus, the association tests relied only on the typed subset. The only immune exposure information available for the cohort was CMV serostatus.

In total, about 650 healthy bone marrow donors made up the cohort. All cohort members were sampled while nominally healthy, although unrecorded immune exposures were likely present. The donor was CMV seropositive and was included in the group of 270 or so seropositive cohort members. Every donor gave a peripheral blood sample, and the peripheral blood mononuclear cells from that sample were used for TCR beta sequencing. The Qiagen DNeasy Blood Extraction Kit was used to extract genomic DNA from the blood cell samples. As to this clone: Its antigen is still unknown. Per-base qualities were not stored, and no clone one base away is much larger.

Sequencing was performed on PBMCs. This chain joins TRBV15 to TRBJ1-5, with no confident D gene call. The TCR was taken from a man in his fifties in good health and CMV-seropositive. In nucleotide form, the sequence is TGTGCCACCAGCAGAGATCCGGGGTTTGGCGGCAATCAGCCCCAGCATTTT. This codes for CATSRDPGFGGNQPQHF.